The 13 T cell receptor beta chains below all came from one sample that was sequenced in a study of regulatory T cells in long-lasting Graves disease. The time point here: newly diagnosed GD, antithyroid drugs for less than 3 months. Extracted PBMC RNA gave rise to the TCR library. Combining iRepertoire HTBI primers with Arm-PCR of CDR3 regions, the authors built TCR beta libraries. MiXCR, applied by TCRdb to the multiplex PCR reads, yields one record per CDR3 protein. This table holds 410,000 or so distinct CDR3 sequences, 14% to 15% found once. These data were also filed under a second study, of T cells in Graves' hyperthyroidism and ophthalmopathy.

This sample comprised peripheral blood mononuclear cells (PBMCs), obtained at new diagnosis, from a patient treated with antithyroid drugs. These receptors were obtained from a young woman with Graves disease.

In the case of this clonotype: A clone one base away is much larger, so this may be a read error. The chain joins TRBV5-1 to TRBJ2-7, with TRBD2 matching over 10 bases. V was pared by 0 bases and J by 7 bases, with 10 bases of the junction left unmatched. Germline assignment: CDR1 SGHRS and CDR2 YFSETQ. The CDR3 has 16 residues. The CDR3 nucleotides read TGCGCCAGCAGCTTGGGATTAGGGCTAGCGGGAGATGAGCAGTACTTC. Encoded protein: CASSLGLGLAGDEQYF.

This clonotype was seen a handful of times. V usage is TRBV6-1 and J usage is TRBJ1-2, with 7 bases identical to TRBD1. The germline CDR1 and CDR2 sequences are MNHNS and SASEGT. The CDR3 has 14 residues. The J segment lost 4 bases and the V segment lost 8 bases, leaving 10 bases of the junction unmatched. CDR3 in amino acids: CASESRGFSYGYTF. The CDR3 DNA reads TGTGCCAGCGAGTCCAGGGGGTTCAGCTATGGCTACACCTTC.

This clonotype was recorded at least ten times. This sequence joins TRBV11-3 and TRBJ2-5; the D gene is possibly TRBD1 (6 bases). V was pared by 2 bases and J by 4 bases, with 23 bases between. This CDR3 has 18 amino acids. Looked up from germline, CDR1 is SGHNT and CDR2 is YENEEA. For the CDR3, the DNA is TGTGCCAGCAGCTTATCGAGGCTACCTTATCAAGGGGGAGAGACCCAGTACTTC. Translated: CASSLSRLPYQGGETQYF.

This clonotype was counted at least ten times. The CDR3 loop is CASSFPQGMLGGYTF. The CDR3 bases are TGTGCCAGCAGTTTTCCCCAGGGGATGTTAGGTGGCTACACCTTC. The chain uses TRBV28 and TRBJ1-2; maybe TRBD1 (6 bases). The germline gives CDR1 MDHEN, CDR2 SYDVKM. V was clipped by 3 bases and J by 7 bases, with 18 bases between them. CDR3 size: 15 residues.

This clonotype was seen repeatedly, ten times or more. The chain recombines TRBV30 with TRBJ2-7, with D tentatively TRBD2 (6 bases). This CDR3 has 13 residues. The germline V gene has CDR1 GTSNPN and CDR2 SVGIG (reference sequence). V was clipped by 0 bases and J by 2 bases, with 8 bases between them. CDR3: CAWSVASAYEQYF. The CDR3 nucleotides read TGTGCCTGGAGTGTGGCTAGCGCCTACGAGCAGTACTTC.

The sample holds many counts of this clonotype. This CDR3 is CASSSLSYGYTF. CDR3 sequence (DNA): TGTGCCAGCAGTTCCCTATCCTATGGCTACACCTTC. V and J are TRBV28 and TRBJ1-2; D is undetermined. V dropped 4 bases and J dropped 4 bases, with 7 bases sitting between them. This CDR3 spans 12 amino acids. Germline assignment: CDR1 MDHEN and CDR2 SYDVKM.

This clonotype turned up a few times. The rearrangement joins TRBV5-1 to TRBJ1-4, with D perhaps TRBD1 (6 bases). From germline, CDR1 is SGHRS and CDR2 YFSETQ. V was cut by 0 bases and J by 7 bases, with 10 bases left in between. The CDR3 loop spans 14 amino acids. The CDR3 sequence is CASSLAGGREKLFF. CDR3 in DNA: TGCGCCAGCAGCTTGGCGGGGGGGCGTGAAAAACTGTTTTTT.

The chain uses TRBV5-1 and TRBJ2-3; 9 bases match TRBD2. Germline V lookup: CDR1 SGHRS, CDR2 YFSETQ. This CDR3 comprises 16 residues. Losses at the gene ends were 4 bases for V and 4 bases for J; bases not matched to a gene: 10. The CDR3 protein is CASSRRVAGGPDTQYF. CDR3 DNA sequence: TGCGCCAGCAGCAGGCGAGTGGCGGGAGGGCCAGATACGCAGTATTTT. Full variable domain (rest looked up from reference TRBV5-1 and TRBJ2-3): KAGVTQTPRYLIKTRGQQVTLSCSPISGHRSVSWYQQTPGQGLQFLFEYFSETQRNKGNFPGRFSGRQFSNSRSEMNVSTLELGDSALYLCASSRRVAGGPDTQYFGPGTRLTVL.

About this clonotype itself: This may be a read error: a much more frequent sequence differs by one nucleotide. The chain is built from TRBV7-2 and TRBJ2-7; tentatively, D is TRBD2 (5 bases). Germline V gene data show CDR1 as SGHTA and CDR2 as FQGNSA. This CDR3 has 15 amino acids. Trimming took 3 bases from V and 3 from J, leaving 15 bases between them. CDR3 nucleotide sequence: TGTGCCAGCAGCTTTGCCGGGGTGTTAGACTACGAGCAGTACTTC. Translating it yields CASSFAGVLDYEQYF.

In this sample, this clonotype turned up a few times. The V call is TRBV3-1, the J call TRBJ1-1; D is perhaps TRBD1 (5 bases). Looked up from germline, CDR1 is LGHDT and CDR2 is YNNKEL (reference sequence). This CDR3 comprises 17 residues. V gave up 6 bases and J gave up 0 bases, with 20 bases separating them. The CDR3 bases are TGTGCCAGCAGTACCGTCGTCAGGGACGGGGTGAACACTGAAGCTTTCTTT. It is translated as CASSTVVRDGVNTEAFF.

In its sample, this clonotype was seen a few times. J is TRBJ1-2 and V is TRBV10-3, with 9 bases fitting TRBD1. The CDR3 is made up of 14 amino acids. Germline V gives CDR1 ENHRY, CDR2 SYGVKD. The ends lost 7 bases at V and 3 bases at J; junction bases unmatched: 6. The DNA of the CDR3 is TGTGCCATCACCCCGACAGGGGGGGACTATGGCTACACCTTC. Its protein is CAITPTGGDYGYTF.

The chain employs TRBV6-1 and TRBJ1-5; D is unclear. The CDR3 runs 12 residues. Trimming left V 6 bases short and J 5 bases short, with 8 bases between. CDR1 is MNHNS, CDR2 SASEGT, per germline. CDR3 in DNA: TGTGCCAGCAGCCCGACGGATCAGCCCCAGCATTTT. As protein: CASSPTDQPQHF.

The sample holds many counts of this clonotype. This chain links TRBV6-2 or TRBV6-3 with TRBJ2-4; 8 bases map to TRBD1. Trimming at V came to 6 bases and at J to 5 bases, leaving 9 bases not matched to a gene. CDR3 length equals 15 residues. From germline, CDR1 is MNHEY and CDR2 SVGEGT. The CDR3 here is CASSPTLDRENIQYF. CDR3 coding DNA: TGTGCCAGCAGCCCAACCCTGGACAGGGAAAACATTCAGTACTTC.